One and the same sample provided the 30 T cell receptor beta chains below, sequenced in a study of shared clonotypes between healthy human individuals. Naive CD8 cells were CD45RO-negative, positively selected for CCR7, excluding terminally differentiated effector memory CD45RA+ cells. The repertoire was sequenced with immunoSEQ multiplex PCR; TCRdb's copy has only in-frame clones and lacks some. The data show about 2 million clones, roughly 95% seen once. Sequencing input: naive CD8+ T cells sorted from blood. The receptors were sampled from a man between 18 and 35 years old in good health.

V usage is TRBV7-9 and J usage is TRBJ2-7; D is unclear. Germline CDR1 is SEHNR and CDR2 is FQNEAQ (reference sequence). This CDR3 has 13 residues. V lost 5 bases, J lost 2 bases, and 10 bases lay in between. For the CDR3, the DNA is TGTGCCAGCAGCCTTCCGGACCCCTACGAGCAGTACTTC. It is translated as CASSLPDPYEQYF.

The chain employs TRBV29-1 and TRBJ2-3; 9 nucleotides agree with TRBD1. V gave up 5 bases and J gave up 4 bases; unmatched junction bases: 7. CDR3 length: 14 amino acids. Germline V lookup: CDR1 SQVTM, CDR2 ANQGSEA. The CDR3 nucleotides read TGCAGCGTTCGGGGACAGGGAGGCGCAGATACGCAGTATTTT. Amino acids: CSVRGQGGADTQYF.

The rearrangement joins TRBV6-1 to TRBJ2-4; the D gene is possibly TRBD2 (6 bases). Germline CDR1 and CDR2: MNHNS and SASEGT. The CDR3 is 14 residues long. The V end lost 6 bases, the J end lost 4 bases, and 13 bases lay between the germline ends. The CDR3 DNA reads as TGTGCCAGCAGCGGCTTAGGAGGGAAAAACATTCAGTACTTC. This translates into CASSGLGGKNIQYF.

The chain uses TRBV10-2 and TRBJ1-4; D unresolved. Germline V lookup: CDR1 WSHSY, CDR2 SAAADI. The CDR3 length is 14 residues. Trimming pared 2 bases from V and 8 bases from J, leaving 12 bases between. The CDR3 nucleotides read TGCGCCAGCAGTGAGACCAACTGGGTCGAAAAACTGTTTTTT. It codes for CASSETNWVEKLFF.

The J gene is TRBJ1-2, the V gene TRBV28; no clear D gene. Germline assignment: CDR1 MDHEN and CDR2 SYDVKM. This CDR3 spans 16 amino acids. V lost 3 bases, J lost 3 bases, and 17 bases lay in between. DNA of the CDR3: TGTGCCAGCAGTTTGTCCTTACCCCCACCTGACTATGGCTACACCTTC. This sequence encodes CASSLSLPPPDYGYTF.

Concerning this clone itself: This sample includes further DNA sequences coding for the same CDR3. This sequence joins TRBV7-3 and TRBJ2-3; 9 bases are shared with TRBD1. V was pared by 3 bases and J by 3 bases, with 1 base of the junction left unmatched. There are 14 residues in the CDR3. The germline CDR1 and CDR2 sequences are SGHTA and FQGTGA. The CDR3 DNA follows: TGTGCCAGCAGCTTGGGACAGGGAACAGATACGCAGTATTTT. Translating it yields CASSLGQGTDTQYF.

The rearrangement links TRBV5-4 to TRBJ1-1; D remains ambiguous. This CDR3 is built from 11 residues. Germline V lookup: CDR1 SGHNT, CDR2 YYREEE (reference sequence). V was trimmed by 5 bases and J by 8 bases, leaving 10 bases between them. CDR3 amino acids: CASRSGTEAFF. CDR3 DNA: TGTGCCAGCAGGTCCGGTACCGAAGCTTTCTTT.

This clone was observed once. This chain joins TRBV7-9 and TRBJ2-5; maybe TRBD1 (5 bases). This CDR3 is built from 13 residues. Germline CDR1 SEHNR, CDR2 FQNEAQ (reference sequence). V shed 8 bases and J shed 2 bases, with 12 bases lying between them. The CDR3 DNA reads TGTGCCAGCCGGGTGGGGCCACAAGAGACCCAGTACTTC. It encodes CASRVGPQETQYF.

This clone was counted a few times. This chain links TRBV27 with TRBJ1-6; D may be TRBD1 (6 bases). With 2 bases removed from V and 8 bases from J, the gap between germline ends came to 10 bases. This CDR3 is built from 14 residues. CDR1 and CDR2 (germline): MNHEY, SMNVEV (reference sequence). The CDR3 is CASSLTGTHSPLHF. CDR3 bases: TGTGCCAGCAGTTTAACAGGGACGCATTCACCCCTCCACTTT.

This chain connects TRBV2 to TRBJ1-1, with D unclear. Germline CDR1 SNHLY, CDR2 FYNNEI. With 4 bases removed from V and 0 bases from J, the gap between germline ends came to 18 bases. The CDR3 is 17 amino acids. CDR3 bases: TGTGCCAGCAGTGTCCAGGACGGAAAGATTTTGAACACTGAAGCTTTCTTT. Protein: CASSVQDGKILNTEAFF.

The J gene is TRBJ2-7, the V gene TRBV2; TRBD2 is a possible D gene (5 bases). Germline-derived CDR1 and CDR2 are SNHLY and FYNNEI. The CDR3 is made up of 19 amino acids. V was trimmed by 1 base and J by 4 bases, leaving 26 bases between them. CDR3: CASSEVIYSLLTEDYEQYF. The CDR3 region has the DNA TGTGCCAGCAGTGAAGTCATTTATTCCCTTTTAACGGAGGATTACGAGCAGTACTTC.

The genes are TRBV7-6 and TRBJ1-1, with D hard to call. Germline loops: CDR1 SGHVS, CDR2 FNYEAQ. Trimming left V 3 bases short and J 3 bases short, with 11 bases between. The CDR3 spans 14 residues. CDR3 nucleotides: TGTGCCAGCAGCTTGATCGATGATCACACTGAAGCTTTCTTT. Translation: CASSLIDDHTEAFF.

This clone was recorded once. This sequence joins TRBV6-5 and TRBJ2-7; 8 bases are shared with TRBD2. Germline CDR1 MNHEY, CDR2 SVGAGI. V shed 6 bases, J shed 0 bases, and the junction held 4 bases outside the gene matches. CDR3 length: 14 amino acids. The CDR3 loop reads CASSPGGNSYEQYF. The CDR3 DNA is TGTGCCAGCAGCCCGGGGGGGAACTCCTACGAGCAGTACTTC.

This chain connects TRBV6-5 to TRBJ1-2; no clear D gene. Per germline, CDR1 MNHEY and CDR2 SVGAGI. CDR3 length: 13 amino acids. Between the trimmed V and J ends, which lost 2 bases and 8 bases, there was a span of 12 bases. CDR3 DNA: TGTGCCAGCAGTTACGTTGAGGCTGGGGGCTACACCTTC. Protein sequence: CASSYVEAGGYTF.

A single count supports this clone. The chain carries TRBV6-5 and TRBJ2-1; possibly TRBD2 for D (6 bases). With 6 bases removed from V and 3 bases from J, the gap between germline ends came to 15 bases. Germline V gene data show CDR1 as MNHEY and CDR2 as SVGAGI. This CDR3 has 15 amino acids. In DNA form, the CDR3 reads TGTGCCAGCAGATCCGGGACTTCATACTACAATGAGCAGTTCTTC. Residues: CASRSGTSYYNEQFF.

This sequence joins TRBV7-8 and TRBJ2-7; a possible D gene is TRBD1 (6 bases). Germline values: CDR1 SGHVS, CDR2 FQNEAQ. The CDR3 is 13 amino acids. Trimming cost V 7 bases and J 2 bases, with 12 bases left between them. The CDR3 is CASNLRGTYEQYF. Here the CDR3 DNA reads TGTGCCAGCAACCTAAGGGGGACCTACGAGCAGTACTTC.

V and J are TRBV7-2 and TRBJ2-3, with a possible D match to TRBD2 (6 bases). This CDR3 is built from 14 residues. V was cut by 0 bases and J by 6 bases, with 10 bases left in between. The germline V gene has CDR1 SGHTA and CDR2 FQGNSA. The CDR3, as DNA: TGTGCCAGCAGCTTAGCGCCTGGGGGGGATACGCAGTATTTT. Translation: CASSLAPGGDTQYF.

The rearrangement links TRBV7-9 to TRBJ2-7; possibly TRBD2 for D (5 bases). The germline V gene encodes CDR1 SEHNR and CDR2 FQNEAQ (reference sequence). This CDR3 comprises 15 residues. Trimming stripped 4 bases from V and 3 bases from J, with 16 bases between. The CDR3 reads CASSSRAGLDYEQYF. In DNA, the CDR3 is TGTGCCAGCAGCTCGAGGGCAGGTCTCGACTACGAGCAGTACTTC.

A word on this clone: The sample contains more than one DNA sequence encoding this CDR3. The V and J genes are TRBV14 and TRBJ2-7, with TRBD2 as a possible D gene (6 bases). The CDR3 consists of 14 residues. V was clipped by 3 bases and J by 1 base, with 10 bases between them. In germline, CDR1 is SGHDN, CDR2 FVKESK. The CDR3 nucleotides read TGTGCCAGCAGCCAGTTCGGAGGGTCCTACGAGCAGTACTTC. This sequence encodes CASSQFGGSYEQYF. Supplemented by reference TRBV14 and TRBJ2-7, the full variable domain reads EAGVTQFPSHSVIEKGQTVTLRCDPISGHDNLYWYRRVMGKEIKFLLHFVKESKQDESGMPNNRFLAERTGGTYSTLKVQPAELEDSGVYFCASSQFGGSYEQYFGPGTRLTVT.

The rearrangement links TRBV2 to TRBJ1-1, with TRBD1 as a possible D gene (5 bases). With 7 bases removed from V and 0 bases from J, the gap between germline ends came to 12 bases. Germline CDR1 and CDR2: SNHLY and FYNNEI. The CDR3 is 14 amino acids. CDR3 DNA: TGTGCCAGCAAATACGGCAGGGTGAACACTGAAGCTTTCTTT. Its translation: CASKYGRVNTEAFF.

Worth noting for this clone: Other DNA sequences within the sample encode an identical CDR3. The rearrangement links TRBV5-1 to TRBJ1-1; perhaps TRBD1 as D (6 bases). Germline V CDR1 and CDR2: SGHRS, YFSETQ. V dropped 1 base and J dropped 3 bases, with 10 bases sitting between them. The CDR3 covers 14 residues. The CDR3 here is CASSLRGGDTEAFF. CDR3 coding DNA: TGCGCCAGCAGCTTGAGAGGGGGAGACACTGAAGCTTTCTTT.

CDR3 loop: CAAGQELFF. The CDR3, as DNA: TGTGCCGCCGGGCAGGAGCTGTTTTTT. The chain uses TRBV7-9 and TRBJ2-2; D not certain. CDR1 SEHNR and CDR2 FQNEAQ come from the germline V gene (reference sequence). The V and J ends lost 11 bases and 10 bases respectively, with 8 bases between them. The CDR3 runs 9 residues.

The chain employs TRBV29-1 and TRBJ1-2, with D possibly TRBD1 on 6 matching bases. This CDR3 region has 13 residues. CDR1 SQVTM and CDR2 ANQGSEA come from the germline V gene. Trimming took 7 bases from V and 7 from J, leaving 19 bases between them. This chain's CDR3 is CSGKTQGTSGYTF. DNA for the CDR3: TGCAGCGGTAAAACGCAGGGGACTAGTGGCTACACCTTC.

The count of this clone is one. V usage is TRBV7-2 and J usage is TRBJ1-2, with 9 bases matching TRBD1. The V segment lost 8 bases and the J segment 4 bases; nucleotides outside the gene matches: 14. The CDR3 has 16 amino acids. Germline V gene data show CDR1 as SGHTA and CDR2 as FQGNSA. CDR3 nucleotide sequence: TGTGCCAGCGGGATGTACTGGACAGGGGTAGGCTATGGCTACACCTTC. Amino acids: CASGMYWTGVGYGYTF.

CDR3 sequence reads: CASSERALSSYNSPLHF. In DNA, the CDR3 is TGTGCCAGCAGTGAGCGAGCTCTTAGCTCCTATAATTCACCCCTCCACTTT. This chain connects TRBV6-1 to TRBJ1-6; D uncertain. This CDR3 comprises 17 residues. With 3 bases removed from V and 0 bases from J, the gap between germline ends came to 12 bases. Germline loops: CDR1 MNHNS, CDR2 SASEGT.

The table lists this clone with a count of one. CDR3 loop: CAISEGGGNYGYTF. DNA of the CDR3: TGTGCCATCAGTGAAGGTGGAGGAAACTATGGCTACACCTTC. The V gene is TRBV10-3, the J gene TRBJ1-2; D gene uncertain. Trimming shortened V by 3 bases and J by 2 bases, and 10 bases separated the two germline ends. The germline V gene encodes CDR1 ENHRY and CDR2 SYGVKD. This CDR3 is 14 amino acids long.

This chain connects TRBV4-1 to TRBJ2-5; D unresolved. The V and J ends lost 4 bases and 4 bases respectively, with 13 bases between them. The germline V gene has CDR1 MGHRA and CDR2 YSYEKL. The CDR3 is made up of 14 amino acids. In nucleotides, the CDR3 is TGCGCCAGCAGCCGCTTGGGCAGCACAGAGACCCAGTACTTC. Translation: CASSRLGSTETQYF.

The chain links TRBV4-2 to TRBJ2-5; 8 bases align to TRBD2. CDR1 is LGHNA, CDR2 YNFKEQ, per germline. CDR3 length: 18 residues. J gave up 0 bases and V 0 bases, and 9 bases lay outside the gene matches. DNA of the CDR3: TGTGCCAGCAGCCAAGATCTGATCCAGCGGGGGTACCAAGAGACCCAGTACTTC. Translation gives CASSQDLIQRGYQETQYF.

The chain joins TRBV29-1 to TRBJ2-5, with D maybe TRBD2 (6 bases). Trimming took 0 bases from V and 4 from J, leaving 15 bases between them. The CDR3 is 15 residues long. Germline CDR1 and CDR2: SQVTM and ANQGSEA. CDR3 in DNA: TGCAGCGTTGAAGATCATGGGGGGTTACCAGAGACCCAGTACTTC. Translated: CSVEDHGGLPETQYF.

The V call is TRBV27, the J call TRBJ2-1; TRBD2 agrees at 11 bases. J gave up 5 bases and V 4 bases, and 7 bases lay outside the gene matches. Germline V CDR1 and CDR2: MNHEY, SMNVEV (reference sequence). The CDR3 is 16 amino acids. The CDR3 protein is CASSSELAGDHNEQFF. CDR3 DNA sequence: TGTGCCAGCAGTTCCGAACTAGCGGGGGATCACAATGAGCAGTTCTTC.